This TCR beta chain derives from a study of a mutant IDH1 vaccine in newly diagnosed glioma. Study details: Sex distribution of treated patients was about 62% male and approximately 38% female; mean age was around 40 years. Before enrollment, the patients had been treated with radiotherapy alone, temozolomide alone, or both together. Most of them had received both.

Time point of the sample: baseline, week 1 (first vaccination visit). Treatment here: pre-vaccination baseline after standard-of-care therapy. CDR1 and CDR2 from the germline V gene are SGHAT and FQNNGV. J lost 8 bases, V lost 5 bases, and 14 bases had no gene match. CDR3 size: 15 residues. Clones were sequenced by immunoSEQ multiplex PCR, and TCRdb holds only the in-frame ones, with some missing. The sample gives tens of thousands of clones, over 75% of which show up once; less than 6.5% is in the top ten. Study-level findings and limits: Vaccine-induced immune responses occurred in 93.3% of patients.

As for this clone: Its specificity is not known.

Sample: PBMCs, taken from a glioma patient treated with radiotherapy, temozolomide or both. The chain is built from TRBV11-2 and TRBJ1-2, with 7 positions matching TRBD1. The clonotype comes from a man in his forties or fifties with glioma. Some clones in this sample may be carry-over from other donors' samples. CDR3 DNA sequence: TGTGCCAGCAGCAGGAGGGGGCAGGGAATGGGCGGCTACACCTTC. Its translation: CASSRRGQGMGGYTF.